This section outlines one TCR beta chain sequence together with its context. As yet, its antigen is unknown. The data derive from a study of T cell clonotyping in hematopoietic cell transplantation. Study-level information: Recipients' pretransplant samples followed cytoreduction.

Time point: recipient sample about 28 days before transplant, after cytoreduction. Study results and limitations: Broader posttransplant TCR repertoire diversity was predicted by graft donor and pretransplant recipient Inverse Simpson Index values. Few recipient clonotypes overlapped donors; over 95% were de novo at given depth.

Some clones are missing from TCRdb's copy, which holds only in-frame ones; the method was immunoSEQ multiplex PCR. Of 27,000 or so clones listed, 60% to 75% are singletons. This receptor was identified in a man aged 45 to 65 with myelodysplastic syndrome. Some clones in this sample may be carry-over from other donors' samples. Source: peripheral blood mononuclear cells, taken before stem cell transplant.

The CDR3 region is CASSEFRANNQPQHF. The CDR3 bases are TGTGCCAGCAGTGAATTCAGGGCCAACAATCAGCCCCAGCATTTT. The chain combines TRBV2 with TRBJ1-5, with D possibly being TRBD1 (5 bases). Trimming left V 2 bases short and J 3 bases short, with 11 bases between. CDR1 SNHLY and CDR2 FYNNEI come from the germline V gene. The CDR3 is 15 amino acids.